The 32 T cell receptor beta chains reported below all come from one sample, sequenced in a study of T cells after posttransplantation cyclophosphamide. Here immunoSEQ multiplex PCR was the method, and the copy in TCRdb shows in-frame clones only, minus some. This repertoire holds about 30,000 clones, and none appear only once. Sequencing used PBMCs. The receptors here all came from a woman aged 60 to 75 in good health, CMV-negative, and a related stem cell transplant donor.

To note about this clone: Germline is not matched at one junction end, which may reflect a read error. The chain recombines TRBV25-1 with TRBJ1-2; a weak D match, TRBD1 (6 bases). The CDR3 consists of 11 residues. Germline V gives CDR1 MGHDK, CDR2 SYGVNS. The CDR3 DNA sequence: TGTGCCAGCAGTACGACAGGCTACACGGTCTTC. Translated: CASSTTGYTVF.

This clone was detected a few times. The chain has TRBV9 and TRBJ2-3; a weak D match, TRBD2 (6 bases). CDR1 and CDR2 (germline): SGDLS, YYNGEE. Trimming pared 4 bases from V and 0 bases from J, leaving 15 bases between. The CDR3 length is 16 residues. For the CDR3, the DNA is TGTGCCAGCAGCCCCGGGACTCGGCTTAGCACAGATACGCAGTATTTT. This translates into CASSPGTRLSTDTQYF.

Only a few counts were recorded for this clone. J is TRBJ2-7 and V is TRBV6-5; D remains ambiguous. The length of the CDR3 is 12 residues. The V end lost 0 bases, the J end lost 4 bases, and 4 bases lay between the germline ends. Germline V gives CDR1 MNHEY, CDR2 SVGAGI. The CDR3 bases are TGTGCCAGCAGTTACTCAAGGTACGAGCAGTACTTC. As protein: CASSYSRYEQYF.

This clone was seen only a few times. The chain carries TRBV29-1 and TRBJ1-2; D gene uncertain. Germline V gene sequence: CDR1 SQVTM, CDR2 ANQGSEA. The germline V and J ends were trimmed by 0 bases and 9 bases, with 20 bases remaining between them. This CDR3 has 15 residues. CDR3 coding DNA: TGCAGCGTTGAAGATCTGGACTTTAGAGCGTTCAGCTACACCTTC. As protein: CSVEDLDFRAFSYTF.

This clone was detected a few times. V is TRBV28 and J is TRBJ2-2, with TRBD2 matching over 8 bases. This CDR3 contains 17 residues. Looked up from germline, CDR1 is MDHEN and CDR2 is SYDVKM. V lost 4 bases and J lost 1; bases outside the gene matches: 8. CDR3 nucleotides: TGTGCCAGCAGTTCCCCTTACGCGGGGGGGAACACCGGGGAGCTGTTTTTT. Amino acids: CASSSPYAGGNTGELFF.

In this sample, this clone turned up many times. The chain recombines TRBV24-1 with TRBJ1-4; 9 positions match TRBD1. V lost 2 bases and J lost 7; bases outside the gene matches: 4. The CDR3 totals 15 residues. Germline lookup yields CDR1 KGHDR and CDR2 SFDVKD. In DNA form, the CDR3 reads TGTGCCACCAGTGATTCACAGGGGGCGGGTGAAAAACTGTTTTTT. Translation gives CATSDSQGAGEKLFF.

In this sample, this clone turned up many times. The germline gene is not matched at one end of the junction; a read error may be the cause. This rearrangement joins TRBV7-2 to TRBJ2-7, with D perhaps being TRBD1 or TRBD2 (5 bases each). Germline-derived CDR1 and CDR2 are SGHTA and FQGNSA. CDR3 length: 12 residues. The CDR3 region has the DNA TGTGCCAGCAGCTTAGAAGCCAGGGAGCCGTACTTC. Its protein product is CASSLEAREPYF.

This clone was detected ten times or more. The chain employs TRBV7-3 and TRBJ2-1; no definite D call. Germline CDR1 reads SGHTA; CDR2 reads FQGTGA. The V and J ends lost 2 bases and 0 bases respectively, with 5 bases between them. There are 14 residues in the CDR3. The DNA of the CDR3 is TGTGCCAGCAGCTTATCTAGCTCCTACAATGAGCAGTTCTTC. As protein: CASSLSSSYNEQFF.

There are many counts of this clone. The V call is TRBV6-7, the J call TRBJ1-2, with D perhaps matching TRBD1 (5 bases). TRBV6-7 is sorted into the ORF group, with uncertain function. CDR3 length: 10 amino acids. Between the trimmed V and J ends, which lost 11 bases and 4 bases, there was a span of 8 bases. The CDR3 protein is CASGGYGYTF. DNA for the CDR3: TGTGCCTCCGGGGGCTATGGCTACACCTTC.

The table lists this clone with many counts. The chain employs TRBV7-2 and TRBJ2-1; no clear D gene. V was cut by 2 bases and J by 4 bases, with 21 bases left in between. The CDR3 is made up of 18 amino acids. Germline CDR1 is SGHTA and CDR2 is FQGNSA. CDR3 sequence: CASSLNHQVLSVYNEQFF. The CDR3 region has the DNA TGTGCCAGCAGCTTAAATCACCAGGTCCTCTCTGTATACAATGAGCAGTTCTTC.

This clone was recorded at least ten times. The chain is built from TRBV7-8 and TRBJ1-3; the match to TRBD1 covers 7 bases. The V gene end was trimmed by 4 bases and the J gene end by 0 bases; junction bases not matched to a gene: 0. The germline gives CDR1 SGHVS, CDR2 FQNEAQ. This CDR3 is built from 14 residues. This CDR3 is CASSYRGSGNTIYF. CDR3 DNA sequence: TGTGCCAGCAGCTACAGGGGCTCTGGAAACACCATATATTTT.

This clone was recorded a few times. The chain is built from TRBV24-1 and TRBJ2-3, with TRBD2 matching 7 bases. In germline, CDR1 is KGHDR, CDR2 SFDVKD. The CDR3 totals 16 residues. Trimming at V came to 1 base and at J to 4 bases, leaving 7 bases not matched to a gene. CDR3 region: CATSDFSRTSADTQYF. CDR3 DNA: TGTGCCACCAGTGATTTCTCAAGGACTAGTGCAGATACGCAGTATTTT.

The table lists this clone with many counts. This sequence joins TRBV10-3 and TRBJ2-7, with 8 bases lining up with TRBD1. This CDR3 spans 15 amino acids. V lost 6 bases and J lost 2; bases outside the gene matches: 9. Germline loops: CDR1 ENHRY, CDR2 SYGVKD. CDR3 protein: CAIREAGQGTYEQYF. The CDR3 nucleotides read TGTGCCATCAGGGAAGCCGGACAGGGCACCTACGAGCAGTACTTC.

This rearrangement joins TRBV9 to TRBJ2-3; tentatively, D is TRBD1 (6 bases). Between the trimmed V and J ends, which lost 4 bases and 0 bases, there was a span of 12 bases. Per germline, CDR1 SGDLS and CDR2 YYNGEE. This CDR3 is 15 amino acids long. The CDR3 DNA follows: TGTGCCAGCAGCTCAACAAGGGGGAGCACAGATACGCAGTATTTT. It specifies CASSSTRGSTDTQYF.

This clone was counted ten times or more. The genes are TRBV6-5 and TRBJ2-7; TRBD2 matches at 8 bases. CDR1 and CDR2 (germline): MNHEY, SVGAGI. Germline trimming cut 6 bases from V and 4 bases from J; bases unmatched to any gene: 8. This CDR3 has 14 residues. The CDR3 loop reads CASRRAGGAYEQYF. The CDR3 coding sequence is TGTGCCAGCAGGCGGGCGGGGGGCGCTTACGAGCAGTACTTC.

This clone appeared many times. V and J are TRBV28 and TRBJ2-3, with 14 bases fitting TRBD2. The V gene's germline CDR1 is MDHEN and CDR2 SYDVKM. The CDR3 has 17 amino acids. With V trimmed by 4 bases and J by 5 bases, 8 bases remained unmatched. The CDR3 region is CASSYPGLAGVGDTQYF. The CDR3 region has the DNA TGTGCCAGCAGTTACCCGGGACTAGCGGGAGTTGGAGATACGCAGTATTTT.

There are a few counts of this clone. The chain has TRBV6-5 and TRBJ2-3; D is perhaps TRBD2 (6 bases). The CDR3 loop spans 12 amino acids. V gave up 5 bases and J gave up 5 bases, with 8 bases separating them. CDR1 is MNHEY, CDR2 SVGAGI, per germline. The CDR3 reads CASSQTRDTQYF. CDR3 in DNA: TGTGCCAGCAGTCAGACTAGAGATACGCAGTATTTT.

The chain employs TRBV14 and TRBJ1-2, with 7 positions matching TRBD1. Germline V gene sequence: CDR1 SGHDN, CDR2 FVKESK. V shed 0 bases, J shed 4 bases, and the junction held 8 bases outside the gene matches. This CDR3 has 16 amino acids. The CDR3: CASSQDRRGQGYGYTF. DNA of the CDR3: TGTGCCAGCAGCCAAGATAGGAGGGGGCAAGGCTATGGCTACACCTTC.

This clone was observed at least ten times. The rearrangement uses TRBV2 and TRBJ1-2, with a tentative D call TRBD1 (5 bases). Germline CDR1 reads SNHLY; CDR2 reads FYNNEI. This CDR3 region has 15 residues. V shed 7 bases and J shed 0 bases, with 15 bases lying between them. CDR3 loop: CASNAVSGANYGYTF. CDR3 nucleotides: TGTGCCAGCAATGCTGTGTCGGGGGCTAACTATGGCTACACCTTC.

This clone was observed a handful of times. The rearrangement uses TRBV27 and TRBJ2-3; 10 bases map to TRBD2. The trim removed 0 bases at V and 0 bases at J, leaving 9 bases unmatched. The CDR3 runs to 19 residues. The germline V gene encodes CDR1 MNHEY and CDR2 SMNVEV (reference sequence). The CDR3 nucleotides read TGTGCCAGCAGTTTATCGCTTCCTAGCGGGAGTGGTAGCACAGATACGCAGTATTTT. It encodes CASSLSLPSGSGSTDTQYF.

This clone appeared a few times. J is TRBJ1-1 and V is TRBV9; D call uncertain. Germline V lookup: CDR1 SGDLS, CDR2 YYNGEE. Trimming took off 5 bases at V and 1 base at J, with 9 bases between the two ends. This CDR3 has 13 residues. CDR3 protein: CASRAAGNTEAFF. Here the CDR3 DNA reads TGTGCCAGCAGGGCGGCTGGGAACACTGAAGCTTTCTTT.

This clone was picked up a small number of times. The chain couples TRBV6-2 or TRBV6-3 to TRBJ1-1; D unclear. This CDR3 contains 13 residues. Germline CDR1 reads MNHEY; CDR2 reads SVGEGT. Trimming stripped 5 bases from V and 4 bases from J, with 11 bases between. The CDR3 nucleotides read TGTGCCAGCAGTCACAACCTCGCCACTGAAGCTTTCTTT. It is translated as CASSHNLATEAFF.

Turning to this clone: One end of the junction varies from germline; a read error may be responsible. Other DNA sequences in this sample translate to the same CDR3. This chain connects TRBV28 to TRBJ1-2; 7 nucleotides line up with TRBD1. The CDR3 consists of 15 residues. Germline assignment: CDR1 MDHEN and CDR2 SYDVKM. The CDR3 nucleotides are TGTGCCAGCAACAATGGACAGGATACTAACTATGGCTACACCTTT. Its protein product is CASNNGQDTNYGYTF.

This clone is medium-sized (0.01 to 0.1%) within its sample. The chain is built from TRBV10-2 and TRBJ2-3, with 7 bases that match TRBD2. The V and J ends lost 4 bases and 2 bases, in that order; junction bases with no gene match: 12. The CDR3 is made up of 17 amino acids. Germline V lookup: CDR1 WSHSY, CDR2 SAAADI. In DNA, the CDR3 is TGCGCCAGCAGTGGGTTCGGGGGAGGGGCGGACACAGATACGCAGTATTTT. Translated, it gives CASSGFGGGADTDTQYF.

This clone appeared many times. This rearrangement joins TRBV27 to TRBJ1-1, with no clear D. The CDR3 has 13 amino acids. Germline loops: CDR1 MNHEY, CDR2 SMNVEV (reference sequence). Trimming took 7 bases from V and 8 from J, leaving 17 bases between them. The CDR3, as DNA: TGTGCCAGCACCCGCTTAGAGGGTACGGAAGCTTTCTTT. Encoded protein: CASTRLEGTEAFF.

This clone appeared a few times. The chain is built from TRBV5-1 and TRBJ1-5, with 7 positions matching TRBD1. Losses at the gene ends were 0 bases for V and 3 bases for J; bases not matched to a gene: 3. The germline gives CDR1 SGHRS, CDR2 YFSETQ. The CDR3 runs to 15 residues. In nucleotides, the CDR3 is TGCGCCAGCAGCTTGGACCAGGGGGACAATCAGCCCCAGCATTTT. Its protein product is CASSLDQGDNQPQHF.

The table lists this clone with many counts. J is TRBJ2-7 and V is TRBV28, with 7 bases aligning to TRBD2. CDR3 length: 15 amino acids. Trimming took 6 bases from V and 3 from J; bases not matched to a gene: 11. Germline-derived CDR1 and CDR2 are MDHEN and SYDVKM. CDR3 residues: CASSSGGQLSYEQYF. The CDR3 region has the DNA TGTGCCAGCAGCTCGGGGGGTCAGCTCAGCTACGAGCAGTACTTC. Looking up the rest from reference TRBV28 and TRBJ2-7 gives the full variable domain: DVKVTQSSRYLVKRTGEKVFLECVQDMDHENMFWYRQDPGLGLRLIYFSYDVKMKEKGDIPEGYSVSREKKERFSLILESASTNQTSMYLCASSSGGQLSYEQYFGPGTRLTVT.

This clone was seen many times. The gene calls are TRBV11-2 and TRBJ1-4; a possible D gene is TRBD1 (6 bases). The germline V and J ends were trimmed by 8 bases and 1 base, with 11 bases remaining between them. The CDR3 has 14 amino acids. Germline CDR1 is SGHAT and CDR2 is FQNNGV. The DNA of the CDR3 is TGTGCCAGCTCCCAAGGGGGAACTAATGAAAAACTGTTTTTT. Its translation: CASSQGGTNEKLFF. Together with reference TRBV11-2 and TRBJ1-4, the CDR3 gives the full variable domain: EAGVAQSPRYKIIEKRQSVAFWCNPISGHATLYWYQQILGQGPKLLIQFQNNGVVDDSQLPKDRFSAERLKGVDSTLKIQPAKLEDSAVYLCASSQGGTNEKLFFGSGTQLSVL.

This clone was detected only a few times. The V gene is TRBV28, the J gene TRBJ1-5; TRBD1 aligns across 8 bases. V lost 3 bases to trimming and J lost 6 bases; unmatched junction nucleotides: 7. The CDR3 loop spans 15 amino acids. Germline values: CDR1 MDHEN, CDR2 SYDVKM. CDR3 DNA: TGTGCCAGCAGTTTGATCCAGGGGGCAGTTCAGCCCCAGCATTTT. Protein sequence: CASSLIQGAVQPQHF.

This clone was counted at least ten times. This chain links TRBV7-2 with TRBJ2-3; 7 bases are shared with TRBD2. This CDR3 is 16 amino acids long. The V and J ends lost 2 bases and 2 bases, in that order; junction bases with no gene match: 7. Per the germline V gene, CDR1 is SGHTA and CDR2 is FQGNSA. CDR3 nucleotides: TGTGCCAGCAGCTTAACGGGACTATTACTCACAGATACGCAGTATTTT. This codes for CASSLTGLLLTDTQYF.

This clone turned up a few times. The CDR3 protein is CSVGLAGGTDTQYF. Written as DNA, the CDR3 is TGCAGCGTTGGGCTAGCGGGGGGCACAGATACGCAGTATTTT. The chain recombines TRBV29-1 with TRBJ2-3, with 10 bases identical to TRBD2. This CDR3 is built from 14 residues. Per germline, CDR1 SQVTM and CDR2 ANQGSEA. The trim removed 4 bases at V and 1 base at J, leaving 2 bases unmatched.

This clone was counted many times. The genes are TRBV19 and TRBJ1-5; 10 nucleotides align to TRBD1. The germline V gene has CDR1 LNHDA and CDR2 SQIVND (reference sequence). The CDR3 has 17 residues. J lost 2 bases, V lost 5 bases, and 9 bases had no gene match. CDR3 sequence reads: CASSYRTGTGGNQPQHF. CDR3 nucleotides: TGTGCCAGTAGTTACCGCACCGGGACAGGGGGCAATCAGCCCCAGCATTTT.